This TCR beta chain was recovered during a study of T cell repertoires in cytomegalovirus infection. Across the study: Both a matching HLA type and CMV infection were indicated by public TCR beta signatures. Whole-study findings and limits: HLA-C-restricted, CMV-specific TCR beta clonotypes were dominant ex vivo.

Germline V gene lookup returns CDR1 MNHEY and CDR2 SVGEGT. The CDR3 has 13 amino acids. Trimming took off 4 bases at V and 0 bases at J, with 4 bases between the two ends. One entry per CDR3 protein, called by TCRdb with MiXCR from the reads. The sample gives 200,000 to 250,000 distinct CDR3 sequences, approximately 13% of which show up once; 1.5% to 2% is in the top ten. Details on this clonotype: Its target is not known.

The origin of this receptor is a human donor in good health (CMV status not recorded). Some clones in this sample may be carry-over from other donors' samples. Sequencing was carried out using PBMCs. The chain joins TRBV6-2 or TRBV6-3 to TRBJ2-1; D is unclear. The CDR3 DNA sequence: TGTGCCAGCAGTTGGGGCTCCTACAATGAGCAGTTCTTC. Translation: CASSWGSYNEQFF.